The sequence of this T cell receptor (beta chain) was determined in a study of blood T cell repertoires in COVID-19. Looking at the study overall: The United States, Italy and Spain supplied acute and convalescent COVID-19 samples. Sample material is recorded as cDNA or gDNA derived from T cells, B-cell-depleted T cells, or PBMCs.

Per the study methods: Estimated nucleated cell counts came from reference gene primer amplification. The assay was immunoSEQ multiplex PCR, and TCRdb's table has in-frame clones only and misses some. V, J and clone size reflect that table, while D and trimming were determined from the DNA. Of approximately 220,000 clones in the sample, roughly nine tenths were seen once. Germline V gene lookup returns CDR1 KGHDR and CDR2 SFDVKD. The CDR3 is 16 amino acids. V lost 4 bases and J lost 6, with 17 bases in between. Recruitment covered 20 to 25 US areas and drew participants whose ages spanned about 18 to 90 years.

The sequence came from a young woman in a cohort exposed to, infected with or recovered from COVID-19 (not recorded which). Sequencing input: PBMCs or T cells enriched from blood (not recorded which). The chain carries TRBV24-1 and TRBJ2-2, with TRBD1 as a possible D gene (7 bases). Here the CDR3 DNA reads TGTGCCACCAGTGACGCGGGACAGCCAATGCCCGGGGAGCTGTTTTTT. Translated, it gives CATSDAGQPMPGELFF.